The 20 T cell receptor beta chains listed next were all sequenced from one sample in a study of T-cell memory formation after mild COVID-19. TCRdb re-analysed the 5' RACE reads in MiXCR, keeping a single row per CDR3 protein. The sample lists about 170,000 distinct CDR3 sequences, approximately 13% seen once, with 3% to 4% in the top ten. Sequenced sample: PBMCs or a T cell subset sorted from them (not recorded which). The receptors stem from a man younger than 30 who had mild COVID-19 (a few samples of this study predate the infection). Cell type and time point are not known.

This clonotype was observed once. V usage is TRBV19 and J usage is TRBJ1-3; D is possibly TRBD1 (5 bases). V was trimmed by 4 bases and J by 1 base, leaving 11 bases between them. The germline gives CDR1 LNHDA, CDR2 SQIVND (reference sequence). CDR3 size: 15 residues. The CDR3 DNA reads as TGTGCCAGTAGTAGGCAGGGCGCGTCTGGAAACACCATATATTTT. Translation gives CASSRQGASGNTIYF.

The CDR3, as DNA: TGTGCCAGCAGTTTTAGGGGGATTTCTGGCTACACCTTC. Its translation is CASSFRGISGYTF. The rearrangement joins TRBV12-3 or TRBV12-4 to TRBJ1-2, with D possibly being TRBD1 (6 bases). The CDR3 spans 13 residues. Trimming removed 3 bases at V and 7 bases at J, with 12 bases between.

J is TRBJ1-5 and V is TRBV5-1; D is unclear. The CDR3 spans 14 residues. V was cut by 2 bases and J by 8 bases, with 14 bases left in between. Germline loops: CDR1 SGHRS, CDR2 YFSETQ. The CDR3 here is CASSFAGPNEPQHF. CDR3 bases: TGCGCCAGCAGCTTTGCCGGGCCGAATGAGCCCCAGCATTTT.

J is TRBJ2-6 and V is TRBV5-1, with D possibly being TRBD1 or TRBD2 (5 bases each). Between the trimmed V and J ends, which lost 1 base and 4 bases, there was a span of 9 bases. The CDR3 totals 15 residues. Germline V gives CDR1 SGHRS, CDR2 YFSETQ. CDR3 residues: CASSLIGDGANVLTF. CDR3 DNA: TGCGCCAGCAGCTTGATAGGGGACGGGGCCAACGTCCTGACTTTC.

The rearrangement links TRBV7-2 to TRBJ2-5, with a tentative D call TRBD1 (6 bases). V gave up 4 bases and J gave up 4 bases, with 10 bases separating them. There are 13 residues in the CDR3. Germline V gene data show CDR1 as SGHTA and CDR2 as FQGNSA. CDR3 sequence (DNA): TGTGCCAGCAGCTCCACAGGGAGAGAGACCCAGTACTTC. Translating gives CASSSTGRETQYF.

This clonotype came up a few times. The chain uses TRBV6-2 or TRBV6-3 and TRBJ2-1; D is uncertain. CDR1 and CDR2 from the germline V gene are MNHEY and SVGEGT. The ends were cut back, 10 bases at V and 13 bases at J, with 23 bases in the middle. This CDR3 region has 13 residues. The CDR3 DNA reads as TGTGCCACCAACACTTTTAGGTTTGAAGCCCAGTTCTTC. Amino acid sequence: CATNTFRFEAQFF.

J is TRBJ2-7 and V is TRBV7-9; D is uncertain. This CDR3 comprises 11 residues. Germline lookup yields CDR1 SEHNR and CDR2 FQNEAQ (reference sequence). V lost 1 base, J lost 7 bases, and 5 bases lay in between. The CDR3 DNA reads TGTGCCAGCAGCTTAGTACAGGAGCAGTACTTC. Translation gives CASSLVQEQYF.

Only a few counts were recorded for this clonotype. This chain uses TRBV7-9 with TRBJ2-5, with TRBD2 as a possible D gene (5 bases). The CDR3 length is 11 residues. The V and J ends lost 10 bases and 9 bases respectively, with 15 bases between them. Looked up from germline, CDR1 is SEHNR and CDR2 is FQNEAQ (reference sequence). The CDR3 is CATPRGMSQYF. The CDR3, as DNA: TGTGCCACGCCAAGAGGGATGTCCCAGTACTTC.

The rearrangement links TRBV12-3 or TRBV12-4 to TRBJ1-1; D may be TRBD1 (6 bases). CDR3 length equals 15 residues. V was trimmed by 3 bases and J by 6 bases, leaving 17 bases between them. CDR3 bases: TGTGCCAGCAGTTTCAGGGGCGCGAGGGTTCCTGAAGCTTTCTTT. It encodes CASSFRGARVPEAFF.

This clonotype showed up many times. V usage is TRBV7-2 and J usage is TRBJ1-4; 8 nucleotides line up with TRBD1. V lost 5 bases, J lost 8 bases, and 4 bases stayed unmatched. Germline lookup yields CDR1 SGHTA and CDR2 FQGNSA. This CDR3 comprises 13 residues. The DNA of the CDR3 is TGTGCCAGCAGCGCTCGACAGGGGGAAAAACTGTTTTTT. Translated, it gives CASSARQGEKLFF.

The sample holds a few counts of this clonotype. The chain is built from TRBV5-1 and TRBJ1-4; the match to TRBD1 covers 9 bases. Germline CDR1 and CDR2: SGHRS and YFSETQ. Trimming at V came to 4 bases and at J to 7 bases, leaving 5 bases not matched to a gene. The length of the CDR3 is 14 residues. Written as DNA, the CDR3 is TGCGCCAGCAGCCGGGACAGGGCGTTTGAAAAACTGTTTTTT. Translation gives CASSRDRAFEKLFF.

This clonotype occurred a few times. This sequence joins TRBV28 and TRBJ2-7; D remains unclear. Between the trimmed V and J ends, which lost 4 bases and 3 bases, there was a span of 7 bases. Germline values: CDR1 MDHEN, CDR2 SYDVKM. This CDR3 spans 12 amino acids. As DNA, the CDR3 is TGTGCCAGCAGTTGGGCTAGCTACGAGCAGTACTTC. Amino acid sequence: CASSWASYEQYF.

The chain joins TRBV6-2 or TRBV6-3 to TRBJ2-7; D is uncertain. The V end was cut by 5 bases, the J end by 1 base, with 9 bases between. The CDR3 consists of 13 residues. Germline loops: CDR1 MNHEY, CDR2 SVGEGT. The CDR3, as DNA: TGTGCCAGCAGTCAGACTCTATCCTACGAGCAGTACGTC. Translation gives CASSQTLSYEQYV.

This chain links TRBV7-2 with TRBJ1-3; possible D gene TRBD1, 5 bases. Germline V gene data show CDR1 as SGHTA and CDR2 as FQGNSA. Trimming pared 3 bases from V and 0 bases from J, leaving 6 bases between. There are 14 residues in the CDR3. The CDR3 DNA is TGTGCCAGCAGCTTCAGGGTCTCTGGAAACACCATATATTTT. It encodes CASSFRVSGNTIYF.

This clonotype was observed many times. The chain carries TRBV28 and TRBJ2-4; 7 bases match TRBD2. Per germline, CDR1 MDHEN and CDR2 SYDVKM. V lost 3 bases, J lost 1 base, and 9 bases stayed unmatched. The length of the CDR3 is 17 residues. CDR3 sequence: CASSFSYGGKAKNIQYF. CDR3 DNA sequence: TGTGCCAGCAGTTTCTCATACGGGGGGAAGGCCAAAAACATTCAGTACTTC.

V gene TRBV16 combines with J gene TRBJ1-1; 10 bases agree with TRBD1. The length of the CDR3 is 14 residues. Germline V gene data show CDR1 as KGHSY and CDR2 as FQNENV. V trimming: 7 bases; J trimming: 8 bases; junction bases outside the gene matches: 10. CDR3 residues: CASTTAGQGTEAFF. CDR3 DNA: TGTGCCAGCACTACGGCGGGACAGGGGACGGAAGCTTTCTTT.

This clonotype has just a few counts. The V and J genes are TRBV3-1 and TRBJ2-3; 8 nucleotides align to TRBD2. The CDR3 spans 16 residues. The J segment lost 7 bases and the V segment lost 0 bases, leaving 9 bases of the junction unmatched. CDR1 and CDR2 (germline): LGHDT, YNNKEL (reference sequence). The CDR3 DNA sequence: TGTGCCAGCAGCCAAGATCCCGGGGGGGCCCGCAATACGCAGTATTTT. It is translated as CASSQDPGGARNTQYF.

This clonotype has at least ten counts. The rearrangement joins TRBV5-1 to TRBJ2-7; 13 nucleotides align to TRBD2. The CDR3 spans 14 residues. Germline values: CDR1 SGHRS, CDR2 YFSETQ. V was pared by 3 bases and J by 5 bases, with 2 bases of the junction left unmatched. The CDR3 is CASSSGTSGDEQYV. The CDR3 DNA follows: TGCGCCAGCAGCTCGGGGACTAGCGGGGACGAGCAGTACGTC.

The chain links TRBV6-6 to TRBJ2-2; the match to TRBD2 covers 7 bases. The V gene's germline CDR1 is MNHNY and CDR2 SVGAGI (reference sequence). The V gene end was trimmed by 0 bases and the J gene end by 2 bases; junction bases not matched to a gene: 6. The CDR3 has 17 residues. CDR3 bases: TGTGCCAGCAGTTACTCCGGGCTAGCGGATAACACCGGGGAGCTGTTTTTT. Translating gives CASSYSGLADNTGELFF.

This clonotype was counted only a few times. This may arise from a read error, as a much more abundant clone is one base away. The chain links TRBV20-1 to TRBJ1-6; D unclear. The CDR3 runs 14 residues. V lost 2 bases, J lost 0 bases, and 5 bases lay in between. CDR1 and CDR2 (germline): DFQATT, SNEGSKA (reference sequence). CDR3 in amino acids: CSARQSSYNSPLHF. CDR3 nucleotide sequence: TGCAGTGCTAGACAGAGCTCCTATAATTCACCCCTCCACTTT.